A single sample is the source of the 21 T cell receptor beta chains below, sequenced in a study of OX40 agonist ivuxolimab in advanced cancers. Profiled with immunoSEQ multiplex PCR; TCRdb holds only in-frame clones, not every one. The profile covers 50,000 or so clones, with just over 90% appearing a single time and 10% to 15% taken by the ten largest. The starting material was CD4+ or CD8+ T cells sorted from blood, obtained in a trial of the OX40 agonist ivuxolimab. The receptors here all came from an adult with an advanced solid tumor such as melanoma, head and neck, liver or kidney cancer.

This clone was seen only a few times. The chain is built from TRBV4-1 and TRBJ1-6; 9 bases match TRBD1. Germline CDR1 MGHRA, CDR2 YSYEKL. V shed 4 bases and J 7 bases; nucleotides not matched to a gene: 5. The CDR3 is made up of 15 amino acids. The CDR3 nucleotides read TGCGCCAGCAGCCGCGGACAGGGGCCGAATTCACCCCTCCACTTT. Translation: CASSRGQGPNSPLHF.

CDR3: CASSFRIPTGELFF. The CDR3 DNA is TGTGCCAGCAGTTTTAGGATTCCCACCGGGGAGCTGTTTTTT. This chain joins TRBV27 and TRBJ2-2; D uncertain. The CDR3 runs to 14 residues. The germline V and J ends were trimmed by 3 bases and 4 bases, with 9 bases remaining between them. In germline, CDR1 is MNHEY, CDR2 SMNVEV (reference sequence).

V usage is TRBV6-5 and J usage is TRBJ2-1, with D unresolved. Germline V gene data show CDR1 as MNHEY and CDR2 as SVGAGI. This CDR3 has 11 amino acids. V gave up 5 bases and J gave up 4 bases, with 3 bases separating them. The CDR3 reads CASSKYNEQFF. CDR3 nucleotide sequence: TGTGCCAGCAGTAAGTACAATGAGCAGTTCTTC.

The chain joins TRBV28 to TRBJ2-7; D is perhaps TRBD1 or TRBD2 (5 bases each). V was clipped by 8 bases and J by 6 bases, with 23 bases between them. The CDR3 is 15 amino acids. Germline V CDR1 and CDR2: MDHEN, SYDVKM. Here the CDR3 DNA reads TGTGCCAGCCATTTTGGGGGAGTCTCCGCTGGCGAGCAGTACTTC. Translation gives CASHFGGVSAGEQYF.

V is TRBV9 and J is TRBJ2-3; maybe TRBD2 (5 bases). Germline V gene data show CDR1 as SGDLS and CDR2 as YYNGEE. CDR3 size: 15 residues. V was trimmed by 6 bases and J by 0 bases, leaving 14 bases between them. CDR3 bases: TGTGCCAGCACCGTTTTCGGGATTAGCACAGATACGCAGTATTTT. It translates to CASTVFGISTDTQYF.

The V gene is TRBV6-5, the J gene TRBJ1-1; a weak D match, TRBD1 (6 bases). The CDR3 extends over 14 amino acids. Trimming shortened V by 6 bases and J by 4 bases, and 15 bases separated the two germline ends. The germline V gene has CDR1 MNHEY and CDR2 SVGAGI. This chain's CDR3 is CASRKQGWVTEAFF. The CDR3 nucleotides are TGTGCCAGCAGGAAACAGGGTTGGGTCACTGAAGCTTTCTTT.

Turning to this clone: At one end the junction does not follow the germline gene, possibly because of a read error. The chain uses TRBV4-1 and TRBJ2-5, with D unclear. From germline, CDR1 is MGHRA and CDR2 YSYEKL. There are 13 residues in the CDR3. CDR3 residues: CTSSQWLQETQYF. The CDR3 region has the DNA TGCACCAGCAGCCAATGGTTGCAAGAGACCCAGTACTTC.

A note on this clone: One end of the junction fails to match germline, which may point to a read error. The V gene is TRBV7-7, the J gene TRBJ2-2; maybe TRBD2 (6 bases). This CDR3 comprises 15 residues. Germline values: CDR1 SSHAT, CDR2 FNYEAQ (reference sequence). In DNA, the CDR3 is TGTGCTAGCAGCCCCCGGCGGGATCACACCGGGGAGCTGTTTTTT. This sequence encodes CASSPRRDHTGELFF.

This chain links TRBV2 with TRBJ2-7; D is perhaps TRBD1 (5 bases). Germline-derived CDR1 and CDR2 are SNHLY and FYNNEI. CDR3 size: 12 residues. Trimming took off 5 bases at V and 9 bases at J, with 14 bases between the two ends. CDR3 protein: CASSPRVMGQYF. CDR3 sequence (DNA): TGTGCCAGCAGTCCCAGGGTAATGGGGCAGTACTTC.

DNA of the CDR3: TGTGCCACCAGAAGACTCCAGGGGAATGACTATGGCTACACCTTC. This codes for CATRRLQGNDYGYTF. The chain employs TRBV15 and TRBJ1-2; D perhaps matches TRBD1 (6 bases). Germline-derived CDR1 and CDR2 are LNHNV and YYDKDF (reference sequence). V was clipped by 6 bases and J by 3 bases, with 17 bases between them. This CDR3 comprises 15 residues.

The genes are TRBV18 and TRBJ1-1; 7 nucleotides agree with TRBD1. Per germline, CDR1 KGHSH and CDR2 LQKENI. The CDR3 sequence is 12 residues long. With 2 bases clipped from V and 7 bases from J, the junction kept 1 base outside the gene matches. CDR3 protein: CASSPGQVEAFF. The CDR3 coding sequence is TGTGCCAGCTCACCAGGACAGGTTGAAGCTTTCTTT.

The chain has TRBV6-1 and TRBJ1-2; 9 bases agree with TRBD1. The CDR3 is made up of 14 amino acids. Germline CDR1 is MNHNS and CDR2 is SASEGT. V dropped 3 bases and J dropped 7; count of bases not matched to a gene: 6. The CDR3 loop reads CASSENRGRSGYTF. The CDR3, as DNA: TGTGCCAGCAGTGAGAACAGGGGGCGAAGTGGCTACACCTTC.

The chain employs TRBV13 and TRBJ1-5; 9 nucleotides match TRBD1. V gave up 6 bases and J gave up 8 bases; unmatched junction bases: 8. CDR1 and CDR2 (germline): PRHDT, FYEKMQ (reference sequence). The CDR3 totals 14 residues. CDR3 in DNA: TGTGCCAGCAGGGACAGGGGTCTCTCCAAGCCCCAGCATTTT. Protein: CASRDRGLSKPQHF.

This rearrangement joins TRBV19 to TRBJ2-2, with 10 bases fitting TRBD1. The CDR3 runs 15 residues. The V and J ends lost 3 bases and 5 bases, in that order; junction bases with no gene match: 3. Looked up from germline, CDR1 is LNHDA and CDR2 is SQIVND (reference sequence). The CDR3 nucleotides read TGTGCCAGTAGTATGGTGGACAGGGGGACCGGGGAGCTGTTTTTT. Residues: CASSMVDRGTGELFF.

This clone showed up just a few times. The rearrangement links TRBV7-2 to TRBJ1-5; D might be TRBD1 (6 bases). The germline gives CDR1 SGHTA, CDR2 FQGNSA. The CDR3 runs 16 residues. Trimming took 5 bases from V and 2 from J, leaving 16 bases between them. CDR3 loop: CASSPRAGEGNQPQHF. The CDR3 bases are TGTGCCAGCAGCCCTCGGGCAGGGGAGGGCAATCAGCCCCAGCATTTT.

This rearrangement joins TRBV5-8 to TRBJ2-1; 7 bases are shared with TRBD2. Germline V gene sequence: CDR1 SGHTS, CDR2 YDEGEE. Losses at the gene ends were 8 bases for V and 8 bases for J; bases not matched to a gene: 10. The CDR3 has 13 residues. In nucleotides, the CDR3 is TGTGCCAGGAGGCCCCGGGGAGGGGATGAGCAGTTCTTC. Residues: CARRPRGGDEQFF.

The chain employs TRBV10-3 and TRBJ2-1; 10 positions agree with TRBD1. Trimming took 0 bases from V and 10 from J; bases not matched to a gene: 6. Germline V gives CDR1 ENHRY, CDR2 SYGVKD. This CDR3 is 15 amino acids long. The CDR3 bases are TGTGCCATCAGTGAGTCCGGGACAGGGGAGGGGGAGCAGTTCTTC. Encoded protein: CAISESGTGEGEQFF.

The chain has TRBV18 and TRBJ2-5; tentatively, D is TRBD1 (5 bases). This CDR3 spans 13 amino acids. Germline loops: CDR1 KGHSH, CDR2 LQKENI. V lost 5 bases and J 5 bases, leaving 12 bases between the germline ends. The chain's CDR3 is CASSSRVGETQYF. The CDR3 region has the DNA TGTGCCAGCTCATCCAGGGTGGGTGAGACCCAGTACTTC.

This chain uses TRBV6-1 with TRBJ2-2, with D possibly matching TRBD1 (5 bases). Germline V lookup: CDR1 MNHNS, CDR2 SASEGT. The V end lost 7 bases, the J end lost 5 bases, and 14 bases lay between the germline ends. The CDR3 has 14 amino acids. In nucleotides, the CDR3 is TGTGCCAGCATCCAAAGGGGATCGACCGGGGAGCTGTTTTTT. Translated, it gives CASIQRGSTGELFF.

CDR3 sequence (DNA): TGTGCCAGCAGCTCGCCGGGACTAGCGGGAGTAGGCAGCGGGAATGAGCAGTTCTTC. This translates into CASSSPGLAGVGSGNEQFF. V and J are TRBV5-4 and TRBJ2-1; 14 positions agree with TRBD2. The CDR3 contains 19 residues. CDR1 is SGHNT and CDR2 is YYREEE in the germline V gene (reference sequence). With 3 bases clipped from V and 7 bases from J, the junction kept 15 bases outside the gene matches.

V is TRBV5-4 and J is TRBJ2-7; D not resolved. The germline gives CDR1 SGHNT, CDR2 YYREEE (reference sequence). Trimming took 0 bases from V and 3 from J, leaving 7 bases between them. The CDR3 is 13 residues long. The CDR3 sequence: CASSLAVDYEQYF. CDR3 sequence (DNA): TGTGCCAGCAGCTTGGCCGTCGACTACGAGCAGTACTTC.